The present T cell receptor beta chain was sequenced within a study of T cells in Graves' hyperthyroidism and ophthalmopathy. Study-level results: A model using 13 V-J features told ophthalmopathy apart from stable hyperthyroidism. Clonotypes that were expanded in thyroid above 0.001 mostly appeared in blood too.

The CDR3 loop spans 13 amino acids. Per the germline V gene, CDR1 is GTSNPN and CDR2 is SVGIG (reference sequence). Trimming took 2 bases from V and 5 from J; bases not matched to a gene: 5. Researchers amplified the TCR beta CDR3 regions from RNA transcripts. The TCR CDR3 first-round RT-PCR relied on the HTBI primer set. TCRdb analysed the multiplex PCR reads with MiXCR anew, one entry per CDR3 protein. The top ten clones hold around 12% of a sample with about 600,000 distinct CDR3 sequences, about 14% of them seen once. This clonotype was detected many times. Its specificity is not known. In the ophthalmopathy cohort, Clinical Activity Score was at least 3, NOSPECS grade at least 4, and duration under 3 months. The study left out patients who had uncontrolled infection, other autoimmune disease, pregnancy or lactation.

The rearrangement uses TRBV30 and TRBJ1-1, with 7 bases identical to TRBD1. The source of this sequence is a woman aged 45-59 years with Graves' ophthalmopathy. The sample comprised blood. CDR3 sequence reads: CAWSQQGGTEAFF. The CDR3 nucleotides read TGTGCCTGGAGTCAGCAGGGGGGGACTGAAGCTTTCTTT.